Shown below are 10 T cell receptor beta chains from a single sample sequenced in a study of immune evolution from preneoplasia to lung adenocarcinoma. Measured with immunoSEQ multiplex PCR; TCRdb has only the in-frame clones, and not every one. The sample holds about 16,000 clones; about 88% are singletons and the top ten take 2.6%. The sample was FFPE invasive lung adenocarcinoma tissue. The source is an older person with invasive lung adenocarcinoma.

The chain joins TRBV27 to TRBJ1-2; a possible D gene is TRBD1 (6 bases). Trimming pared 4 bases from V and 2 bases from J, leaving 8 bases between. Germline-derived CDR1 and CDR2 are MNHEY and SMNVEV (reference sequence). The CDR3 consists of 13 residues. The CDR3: CASSYRANYGYTF. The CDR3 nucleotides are TGTGCCAGCAGTTACAGGGCGAACTATGGCTACACCTTC.

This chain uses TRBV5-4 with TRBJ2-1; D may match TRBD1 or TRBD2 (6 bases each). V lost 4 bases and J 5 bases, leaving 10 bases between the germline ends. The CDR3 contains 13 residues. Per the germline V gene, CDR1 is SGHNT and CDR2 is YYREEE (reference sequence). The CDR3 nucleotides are TGTGCCAGCAGCCCTCGGGGGCACAATGAGCAGTTCTTC. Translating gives CASSPRGHNEQFF.

CDR3 residues: CASSMGRGTGPGELFF. The CDR3 DNA sequence: TGTGCCAGTAGTATGGGAAGGGGGACAGGGCCCGGGGAGCTGTTTTTT. The V and J genes are TRBV19 and TRBJ2-2; TRBD1 matches 9 bases. The CDR3 contains 16 residues. From germline, CDR1 is LNHDA and CDR2 SQIVND (reference sequence). The J segment lost 6 bases and the V segment lost 3 bases, leaving 8 bases of the junction unmatched.

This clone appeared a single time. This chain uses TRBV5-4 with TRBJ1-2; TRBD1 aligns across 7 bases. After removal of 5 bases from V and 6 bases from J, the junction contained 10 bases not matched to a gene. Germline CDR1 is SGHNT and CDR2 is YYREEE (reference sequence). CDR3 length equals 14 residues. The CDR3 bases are TGTGCCAGCAGTCAAAACAGGGGAGTTAATGGCTACACCTTC. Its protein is CASSQNRGVNGYTF.

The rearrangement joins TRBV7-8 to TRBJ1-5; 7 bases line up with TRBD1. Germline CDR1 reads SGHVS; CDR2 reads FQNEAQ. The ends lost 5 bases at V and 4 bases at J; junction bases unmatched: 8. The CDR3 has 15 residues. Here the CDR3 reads CASSLRQGANQPQHF. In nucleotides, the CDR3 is TGTGCCAGCAGCCTCCGACAGGGAGCGAATCAGCCCCAGCATTTT.

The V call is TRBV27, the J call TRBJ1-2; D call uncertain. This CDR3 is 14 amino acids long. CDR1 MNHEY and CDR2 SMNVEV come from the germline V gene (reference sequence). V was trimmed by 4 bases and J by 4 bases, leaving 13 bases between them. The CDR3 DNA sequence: TGTGCCAGCAGTTCCCAAGGTGGCGGCTATGGCTACACCTTC. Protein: CASSSQGGGYGYTF.

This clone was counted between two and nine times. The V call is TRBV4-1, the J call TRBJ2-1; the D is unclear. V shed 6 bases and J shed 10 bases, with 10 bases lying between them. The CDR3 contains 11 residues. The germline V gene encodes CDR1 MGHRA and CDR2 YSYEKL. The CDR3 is CASSRVHEQFF. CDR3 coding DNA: TGCGCCAGCAGTCGGGTGCACGAGCAGTTCTTC.

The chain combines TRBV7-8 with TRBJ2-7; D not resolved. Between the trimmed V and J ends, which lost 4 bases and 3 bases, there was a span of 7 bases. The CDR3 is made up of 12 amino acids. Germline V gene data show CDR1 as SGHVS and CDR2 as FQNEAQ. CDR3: CASSSMGYEQYF. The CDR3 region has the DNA TGTGCCAGCAGCTCTATGGGCTACGAGCAGTACTTC.

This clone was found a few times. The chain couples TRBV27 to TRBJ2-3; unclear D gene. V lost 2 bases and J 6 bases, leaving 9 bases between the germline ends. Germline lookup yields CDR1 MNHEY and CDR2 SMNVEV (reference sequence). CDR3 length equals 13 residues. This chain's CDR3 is CASSLANGDTQYF. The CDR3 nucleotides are TGTGCCAGCAGTTTAGCTAACGGGGATACGCAGTATTTT.

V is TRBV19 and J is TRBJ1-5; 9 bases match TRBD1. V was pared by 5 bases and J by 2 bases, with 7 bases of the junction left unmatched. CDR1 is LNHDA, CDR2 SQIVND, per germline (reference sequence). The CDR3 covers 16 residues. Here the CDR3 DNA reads TGTGCCAGTAGTCCCCGGACAGGGGAAGGCAATCAGCCCCAGCATTTT. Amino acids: CASSPRTGEGNQPQHF.